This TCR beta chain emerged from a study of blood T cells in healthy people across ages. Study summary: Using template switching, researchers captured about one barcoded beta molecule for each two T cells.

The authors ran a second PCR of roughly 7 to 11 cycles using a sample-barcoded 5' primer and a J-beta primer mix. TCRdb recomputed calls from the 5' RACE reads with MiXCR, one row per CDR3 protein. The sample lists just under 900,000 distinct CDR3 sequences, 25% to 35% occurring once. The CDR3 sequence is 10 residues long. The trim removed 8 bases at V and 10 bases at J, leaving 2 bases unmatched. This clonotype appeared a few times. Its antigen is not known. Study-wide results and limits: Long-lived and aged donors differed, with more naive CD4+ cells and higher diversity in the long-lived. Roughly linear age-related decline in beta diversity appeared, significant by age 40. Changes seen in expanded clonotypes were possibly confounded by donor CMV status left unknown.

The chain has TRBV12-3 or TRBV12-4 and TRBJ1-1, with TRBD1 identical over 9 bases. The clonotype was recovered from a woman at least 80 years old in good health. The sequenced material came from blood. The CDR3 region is CASGTGSAFF. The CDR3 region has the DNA TGTGCCAGCGGGACAGGGTCAGCTTTCTTT.